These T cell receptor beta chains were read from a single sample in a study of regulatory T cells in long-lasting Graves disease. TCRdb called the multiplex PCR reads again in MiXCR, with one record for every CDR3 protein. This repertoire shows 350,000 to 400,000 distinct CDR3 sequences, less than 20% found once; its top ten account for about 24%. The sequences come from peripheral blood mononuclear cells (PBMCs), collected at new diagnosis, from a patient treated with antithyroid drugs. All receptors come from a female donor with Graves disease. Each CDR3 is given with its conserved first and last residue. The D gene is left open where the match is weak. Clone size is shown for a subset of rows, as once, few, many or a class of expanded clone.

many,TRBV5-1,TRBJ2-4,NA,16,TGCGCCAGCAGCCAAACTCCGACAGGCGGAAAGGGCATTCAGTACTTC,CASSQTPTGGKGIQYF
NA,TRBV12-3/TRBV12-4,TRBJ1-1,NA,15,TGTGCCAGCAGTTTCGATTCGACTGTGAACACTGAAGCTTTCTTT,CASSFDSTVNTEAFF
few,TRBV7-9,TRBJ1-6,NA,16,TGTGCCAGCAGCTCAGGGGCGAGCTCCTATAATTCACCCCTCCACTTT,CASSSGASSYNSPLHF
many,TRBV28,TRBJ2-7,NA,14,TGTGCCAGCAGCCATTGGAGGGGGGGTGACGAGCAGTACTTC,CASSHWRGGDEQYF
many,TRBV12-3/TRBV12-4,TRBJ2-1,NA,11,TGTGCCAGCAGTTTTGGGGATGAGCAGTTCTTC,CASSFGDEQFF
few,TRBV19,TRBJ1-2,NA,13,TGTGCCAGTAGTATGGAGGACAAGGGGGGCTACACCTTC,CASSMEDKGGYTF
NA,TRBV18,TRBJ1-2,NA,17,TGTGCCAGCTCATCTTCGTTCGGGACACTAAGCCGCGAGGGCTACACCTTC,CASSSSFGTLSREGYTF
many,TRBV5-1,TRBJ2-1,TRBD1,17,TGCGCCAGCAGCTTTGGTCGGTGGGACAGGTCCTACAATGAGCAGTTCTTC,CASSFGRWDRSYNEQFF
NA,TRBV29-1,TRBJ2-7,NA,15,TGCAGCGTTGAAGCATCCGGGACCGGTACCTACGAGCAGTACTTC,CSVEASGTGTYEQYF
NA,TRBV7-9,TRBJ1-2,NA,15,TGTGCCAGCAGCTTAGCAGGGGGGTTCGACTATGGCTACACCTTC,CASSLAGGFDYGYTF
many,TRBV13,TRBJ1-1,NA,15,TGTGCCAGCAGCTTAGGGTCTAACATGAACACTGAAGCTTTCTTT,CASSLGSNMNTEAFF
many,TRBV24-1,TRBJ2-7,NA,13,TGTGCCACCAGCTCCGGGGACCCAATCGAGCAGTACTTC,CATSSGDPIEQYF
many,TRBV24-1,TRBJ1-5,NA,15,TGTGCCACCAGTGACGCTGTATCGGCGGGACAGCCCCAGCATTTT,CATSDAVSAGQPQHF
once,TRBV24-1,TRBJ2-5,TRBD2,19,TGTGCCACCAGTGATTACCCCTCATCTGCGGGAGTGCTCGACGAGACCCAGTACTTC,CATSDYPSSAGVLDETQYF
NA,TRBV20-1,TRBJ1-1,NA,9,TGCAGTGGGGGAACTGAAGCTTTCTTT,CSGGTEAFF
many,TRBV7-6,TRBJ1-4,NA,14,TGTGCCAGCAGGGACCTCCCTGCGGGTGAAAAACTGTTTTTT,CASRDLPAGEKLFF
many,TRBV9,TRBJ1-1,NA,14,TGTGCCAGCAGCGCTAGTTTGACGGGGACTGAAGCTTTCTTT,CASSASLTGTEAFF
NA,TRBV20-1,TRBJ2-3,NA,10,TGCAGTGCTAGGGCAAGGACGCAGTATTTT,CSARARTQYF
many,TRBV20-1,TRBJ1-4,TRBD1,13,TGCAGTGCTAGGCGCCAGGGGGGTGAAAAACTGTTTTTT,CSARRQGGEKLFF